The entry below describes one T cell receptor beta chain. Assay: immunoSEQ multiplex PCR; the TCRdb copy retains only in-frame clones and omits some. The sample includes about 130,000 clones, roughly four fifths of them seen just once. V lost 4 bases to trimming and J lost 7 bases, with 5 bases between them. Germline values: CDR1 LGHDT, CDR2 YNNKEL (reference sequence). This CDR3 is built from 11 residues. This sample stems from a study of blood T cell repertoires in COVID-19. This receptor was obtained from a man aged 55 to 69 with acute or convalescent COVID-19. This chain uses TRBV3-1 (or the pseudogene TRBV3-2) with TRBJ2-1; no definite D call. The specimen was peripheral blood. The chain's CDR3 is CASSLYNEQFF. The CDR3 DNA reads TGTGCCAGCAGCCTATATAATGAGCAGTTCTTC.